This T cell receptor beta chain was recorded in a study of T cells in Graves' hyperthyroidism and ophthalmopathy. Whole-study results and caveats: Ophthalmopathy prediction by the model preceded onset by a median about 6 months. Most thyroid clonotypes expanded above 0.001 appeared in blood too.

Thyroid ultrasound and orbital computed tomography, with clinical symptoms and serum thyroxine and TRAb, informed diagnoses. Amplification of TCR beta CDR3 regions was performed using RNA transcripts as template. In the first-round RT-PCR of the TCR CDR3, the HTBI primer set was used. MiXCR, run by TCRdb on the multiplex PCR reads, gives a single entry per CDR3 protein. Altogether around 270,000 distinct CDR3 sequences are present, around 20% being singletons, with the ten largest covering about two fifths. Regarding this clonotype: Its antigen remains unknown.

The CDR3 is 14 amino acids. The germline V gene has CDR1 MNHEY and CDR2 SVGEGT. Trimming took off 4 bases at V and 2 bases at J, with 12 bases between the two ends. This rearrangement joins TRBV6-2 or TRBV6-3 to TRBJ2-7; perhaps D is TRBD1 or TRBD2 (5 bases each). What was sequenced was blood. This TCR was recovered from a man aged 45-65 years with Graves' ophthalmopathy. CDR3 DNA: TGTGCCAGCAGTTGGGACGGCAGCCCCTACGAGCAGTACTTC. This encodes CASSWDGSPYEQYF.